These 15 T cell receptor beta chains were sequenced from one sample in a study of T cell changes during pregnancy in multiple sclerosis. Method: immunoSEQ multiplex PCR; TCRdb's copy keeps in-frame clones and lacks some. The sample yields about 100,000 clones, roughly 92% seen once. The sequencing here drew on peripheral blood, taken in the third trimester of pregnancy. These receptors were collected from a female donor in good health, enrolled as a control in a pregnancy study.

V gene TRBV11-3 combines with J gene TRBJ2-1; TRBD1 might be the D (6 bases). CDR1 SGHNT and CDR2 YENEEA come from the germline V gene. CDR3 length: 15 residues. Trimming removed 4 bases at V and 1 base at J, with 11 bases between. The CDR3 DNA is TGTGCCAGCAGCTCTCAACAGGGTTCCTACAATGAGCAGTTCTTC. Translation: CASSSQQGSYNEQFF.

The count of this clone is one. The CDR3 coding sequence is TGTGCCAGCAGCTTGGTTCCCAGCGGGGGAGAATACGAGCAGTACTTC. Translating it yields CASSLVPSGGEYEQYF. This chain uses TRBV5-4 with TRBJ2-7; 8 bases map to TRBD2. With 0 bases clipped from V and 4 bases from J, the junction kept 9 bases outside the gene matches. Germline V gives CDR1 SGHNT, CDR2 YYREEE (reference sequence). The CDR3 is made up of 16 amino acids.

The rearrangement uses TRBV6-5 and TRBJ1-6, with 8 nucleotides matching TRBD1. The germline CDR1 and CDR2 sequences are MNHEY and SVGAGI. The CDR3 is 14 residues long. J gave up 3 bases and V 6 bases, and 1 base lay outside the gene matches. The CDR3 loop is CASRGTGYNSPLHF. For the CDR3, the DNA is TGTGCCAGCAGGGGGACAGGCTATAATTCACCCCTCCACTTT.

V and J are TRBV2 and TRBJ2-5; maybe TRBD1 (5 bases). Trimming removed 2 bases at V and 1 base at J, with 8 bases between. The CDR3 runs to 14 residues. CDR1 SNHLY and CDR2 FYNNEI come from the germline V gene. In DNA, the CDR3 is TGTGCCAGCAGTGAATACAGGATCCAAGAGACCCAGTACTTC. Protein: CASSEYRIQETQYF. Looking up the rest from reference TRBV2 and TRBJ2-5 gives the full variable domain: EPEVTQTPSHQVTQMGQEVILRCVPISNHLYFYWYRQILGQKVEFLVSFYNNEISEKSEIFDDQFSVERPDGSNFTLKIRSTKLEDSAMYFCASSEYRIQETQYFGPGTRLLVL.

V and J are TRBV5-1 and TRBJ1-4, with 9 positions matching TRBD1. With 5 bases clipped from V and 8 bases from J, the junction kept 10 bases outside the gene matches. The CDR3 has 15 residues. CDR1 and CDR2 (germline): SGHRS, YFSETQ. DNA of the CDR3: TGCGCCAGCAGTCCCGGAGGACAGGGGATGGAAAAACTGTTTTTT. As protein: CASSPGGQGMEKLFF.

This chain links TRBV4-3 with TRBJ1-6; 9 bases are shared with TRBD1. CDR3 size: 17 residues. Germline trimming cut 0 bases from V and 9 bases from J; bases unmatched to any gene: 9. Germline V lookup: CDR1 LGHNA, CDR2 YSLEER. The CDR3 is CASSQDLRTGVGSPLHF. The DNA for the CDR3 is TGCGCCAGCAGCCAAGACCTACGGACAGGGGTGGGTTCACCCCTCCACTTT.

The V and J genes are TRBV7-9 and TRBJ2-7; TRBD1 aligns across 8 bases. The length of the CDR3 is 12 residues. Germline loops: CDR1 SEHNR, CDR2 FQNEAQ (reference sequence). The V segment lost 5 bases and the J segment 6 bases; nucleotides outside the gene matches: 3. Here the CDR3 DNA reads TGTGCCAGCAGCCCTACAGGGGGCGAGCAGTACTTC. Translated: CASSPTGGEQYF.

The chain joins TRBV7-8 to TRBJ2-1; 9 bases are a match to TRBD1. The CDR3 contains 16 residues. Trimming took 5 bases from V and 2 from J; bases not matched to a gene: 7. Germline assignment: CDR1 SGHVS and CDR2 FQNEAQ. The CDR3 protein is CASSHRDRETYNEQFF. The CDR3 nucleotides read TGTGCCAGCAGCCACCGGGACAGGGAGACCTACAATGAGCAGTTCTTC.

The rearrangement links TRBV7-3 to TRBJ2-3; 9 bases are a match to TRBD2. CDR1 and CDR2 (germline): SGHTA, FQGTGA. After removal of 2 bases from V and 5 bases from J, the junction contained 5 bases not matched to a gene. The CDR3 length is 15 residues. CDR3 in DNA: TGTGCCAGCAGCTTAGCGGGGGGGAGAGGAGATACGCAGTATTTT. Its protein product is CASSLAGGRGDTQYF.

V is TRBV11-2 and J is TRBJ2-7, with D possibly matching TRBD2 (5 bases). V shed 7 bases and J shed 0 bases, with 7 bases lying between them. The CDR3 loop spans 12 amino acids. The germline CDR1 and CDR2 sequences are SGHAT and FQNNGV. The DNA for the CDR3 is TGTGCCAGCAACGGACTCTCCTACGAGCAGTACTTC. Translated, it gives CASNGLSYEQYF.

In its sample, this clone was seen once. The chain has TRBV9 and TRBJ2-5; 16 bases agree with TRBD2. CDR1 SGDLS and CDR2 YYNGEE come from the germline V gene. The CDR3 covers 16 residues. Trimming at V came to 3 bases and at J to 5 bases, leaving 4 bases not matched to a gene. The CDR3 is CASSEGLAGGWETQYF. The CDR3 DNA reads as TGTGCCAGCAGCGAGGGACTAGCGGGGGGGTGGGAGACCCAGTACTTC.

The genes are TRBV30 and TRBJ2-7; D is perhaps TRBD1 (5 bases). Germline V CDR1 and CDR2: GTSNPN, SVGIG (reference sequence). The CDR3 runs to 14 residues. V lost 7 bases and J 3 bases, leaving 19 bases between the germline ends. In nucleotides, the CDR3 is TGTGCCTCTTCGGCAGGACAAATTATCTACGAGCAGTACTTC. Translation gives CASSAGQIIYEQYF.

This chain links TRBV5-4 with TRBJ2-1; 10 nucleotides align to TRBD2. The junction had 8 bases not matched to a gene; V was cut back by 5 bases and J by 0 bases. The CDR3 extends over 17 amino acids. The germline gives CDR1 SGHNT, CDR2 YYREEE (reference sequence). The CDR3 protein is CASRSSGGLSSYNEQFF. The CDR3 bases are TGTGCCAGCAGGTCTAGCGGGGGTCTCAGCTCCTACAATGAGCAGTTCTTC.

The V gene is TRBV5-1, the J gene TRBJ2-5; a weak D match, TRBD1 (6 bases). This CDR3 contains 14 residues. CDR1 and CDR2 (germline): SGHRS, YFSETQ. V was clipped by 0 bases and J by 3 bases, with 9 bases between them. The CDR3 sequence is CASSLAGAEETQYF. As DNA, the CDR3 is TGCGCCAGCAGCTTGGCAGGGGCAGAAGAGACCCAGTACTTC.

CDR3 nucleotide sequence: TGTGCCAGCACCCCGGACAGGGGCCCCTACAATGAGCAGTTCTTC. It is translated as CASTPDRGPYNEQFF. This sequence joins TRBV5-6 and TRBJ2-1, with 9 bases matching TRBD1. V lost 6 bases to trimming and J lost 2 bases; unmatched junction nucleotides: 6. This CDR3 is 15 amino acids long. CDR1 and CDR2 from the germline V gene are SGHDT and YYEEEE. Looking up the rest from reference TRBV5-6 and TRBJ2-1 gives the full variable domain: DAGVTQSPTHLIKTRGQQVTLRCSPKSGHDTVSWYQQALGQGPQFIFQYYEEEERQRGNFPDRFSGHQFPNYSSELNVNALLLGDSALYLCASTPDRGPYNEQFFGPGTRLTVL.